This T cell receptor beta chain was sequenced during a study of T cell repertoires in cytomegalovirus infection. Overall study findings and caveats: Within the response measured ex vivo, HLA-C-restricted CMV-specific TCR beta clonotypes were dominant.

The germline CDR1 and CDR2 sequences are SGHVS and FQNEAQ. There are 15 residues in the CDR3. V was cut by 1 base and J by 0 bases, with 10 bases left in between. This clonotype was seen ten or more times. The target antigen is unknown. From the reads, TCRdb called clonotypes with MiXCR, one entry per CDR3 protein. The sample holds 800,000 to 950,000 distinct CDR3 sequences; about 33% are singletons and the top ten take over 10%. The TCR was taken from a human donor in good health (CMV status not recorded). Some clones in this sample may be carry-over from other donors' samples. This material consisted of cultured CD8+ T cells from PBMCs, taken from culture after CMV antigen stimulation. The chain uses TRBV7-8 and TRBJ2-7; D remains unclear. The CDR3 DNA follows: TGTGCCAGCAGCTTAGAACGGGCTAGCTCCTACGAGCAGTACTTC. Translating it yields CASSLERASSYEQYF.